One sample yielded the 29 T cell receptor beta chains listed below, sequenced in a study of cytomegalovirus exposure and HLA in healthy donors. The PCR contained 60 Vbeta and 13 Jbeta primers. Only in-frame clones appear in the TCRdb table, and some are missing; sequencing was by immunoSEQ multiplex PCR. In the table there are approximately 130,000 clones, around 74% of which are singletons. Sequences were obtained from PBMCs. These receptor sequences come from a man aged 25-45 years in good health and CMV-seronegative.

This rearrangement joins TRBV11-2 to TRBJ1-1; a weak D match, TRBD1 (5 bases). V shed 0 bases and J shed 9 bases, with 8 bases lying between them. In germline, CDR1 is SGHAT, CDR2 FQNNGV. This CDR3 is 12 amino acids long. This CDR3 is CASSLDRVKAFF. CDR3 DNA sequence: TGTGCCAGCAGCTTAGACAGGGTTAAAGCTTTCTTT.

In its sample, this clone was seen once. The J gene is TRBJ2-1, the V gene TRBV18, with TRBD2 as a possible D gene (6 bases). Between the trimmed V and J ends, which lost 1 base and 5 bases, there was a span of 12 bases. The CDR3 is 15 amino acids. Per the germline V gene, CDR1 is KGHSH and CDR2 is LQKENI. The DNA for the CDR3 is TGTGCCAGCTCACCACAATCGGGGGTGGACAATGAGCAGTTCTTC. It encodes CASSPQSGVDNEQFF. The full variable domain, its missing parts supplied by reference TRBV18 and TRBJ2-1, is NAGVMQNPRHLVRRRGQEARLRCSPMKGHSHVYWYRQLPEEGLKFMVYLQKENIIDESGMPKERFSAEFPKEGPSILRIQQVVRGDSAAYFCASSPQSGVDNEQFFGPGTRLTVL.

The J gene is TRBJ2-7, the V gene TRBV15; 7 positions agree with TRBD2. The germline gives CDR1 LNHNV, CDR2 YYDKDF (reference sequence). The CDR3 loop spans 15 amino acids. J lost 3 bases, V lost 5 bases, and 10 bases had no gene match. The CDR3 DNA reads TGTGCCACCAGCGGAAACGGACTAGTTGGCTACGAGCAGTACTTC. Translated, it gives CATSGNGLVGYEQYF.

CDR3 bases: TGTGCCAGCAGCCAAGAGTCCGATTCACCCCTCCACTTT. This gives the protein CASSQESDSPLHF. The rearrangement links TRBV4-2 to TRBJ1-6; unclear D gene. Trimming removed 0 bases from V and 8 bases from J, with 5 bases in between. The CDR3 is 13 amino acids. CDR1 is LGHNA and CDR2 is YNFKEQ in the germline V gene.

This sequence joins TRBV28 and TRBJ1-2, with 12 bases lining up with TRBD1. V lost 6 bases and J lost 8; bases outside the gene matches: 10. Per germline, CDR1 MDHEN and CDR2 SYDVKM. This CDR3 comprises 15 residues. As DNA, the CDR3 is TGTGCCAGCAGAAATCCCGGGACAGGGGGCGGGGGCTACACCTTC. Translating gives CASRNPGTGGGGYTF.

CDR3 sequence (DNA): TGCAGCGGCTTGACAGGGACTAATGAAAAACTGTTTTTT. Protein product: CSGLTGTNEKLFF. The chain couples TRBV29-1 to TRBJ1-4, with 7 bases fitting TRBD1. The V gene end was trimmed by 7 bases and the J gene end by 2 bases; junction bases not matched to a gene: 4. The CDR3 sequence is 13 residues long. Looked up from germline, CDR1 is SQVTM and CDR2 is ANQGSEA.

In this sample, this clone turned up once. The chain links TRBV6-5 to TRBJ2-2, with 9 bases matching TRBD1. Germline CDR1 reads MNHEY; CDR2 reads SVGAGI. There are 14 residues in the CDR3. V gave up 6 bases and J gave up 7 bases; unmatched junction bases: 6. The CDR3 nucleotides read TGTGCCAGCAGAACAACAGGGGGCATCGGGGAGCTGTTTTTT. It is translated as CASRTTGGIGELFF.

The chain recombines TRBV6-6 with TRBJ1-2; unclear D gene. CDR1 is MNHNY and CDR2 is SVGAGI in the germline V gene (reference sequence). This CDR3 spans 12 amino acids. V lost 6 bases to trimming and J lost 7 bases, with 12 bases between them. The CDR3 DNA follows: TGTGCCAGCAGAGAACAACGGGGTGGCTACACCTTC. This sequence encodes CASREQRGGYTF.

This clone was seen a handful of times. The chain couples TRBV6-1 to TRBJ1-1; no definite D call. The CDR3 has 14 residues. Looked up from germline, CDR1 is MNHNS and CDR2 is SASEGT. The V end was cut by 6 bases, the J end by 5 bases, with 16 bases between. CDR3 protein: CASRASGFRTEAFF. The CDR3 region has the DNA TGTGCCAGCAGGGCCTCGGGGTTTAGGACTGAAGCTTTCTTT.

The chain recombines TRBV6-5 with TRBJ2-3, with a tentative D call TRBD1 (6 bases). V lost 6 bases, J lost 0 bases, and 10 bases lay in between. There are 14 residues in the CDR3. Looked up from germline, CDR1 is MNHEY and CDR2 is SVGAGI. In nucleotides, the CDR3 is TGTGCCAGCAGATCAGGGGCTAGCACAGATACGCAGTATTTT. It encodes CASRSGASTDTQYF.

The V and J genes are TRBV7-8 and TRBJ2-1, with D maybe TRBD1 (5 bases). Trimming removed 1 base at V and 8 bases at J, with 9 bases between. The CDR3 length is 13 residues. Germline lookup yields CDR1 SGHVS and CDR2 FQNEAQ. CDR3 loop: CASSLEVRDEQFF. CDR3 coding DNA: TGTGCCAGCAGCTTAGAAGTCAGGGATGAGCAGTTCTTC. The full variable domain, in which reference TRBV7-8 and TRBJ2-1 provide the parts outside the CDR3, is GAGVSQSPRYKVAKRGQDVALRCDPISGHVSLFWYQQALGQGPEFLTYFQNEAQLDKSGLPSDRFFAERPEGSVSTLKIQRTQQEDSAVYLCASSLEVRDEQFFGPGTRLTVL.

This clone turned up a few times. The rearrangement uses TRBV4-1 and TRBJ1-1; D is possibly TRBD1 (5 bases). Germline V gene sequence: CDR1 MGHRA, CDR2 YSYEKL. This CDR3 comprises 13 residues. Trimming removed 6 bases at V and 4 bases at J, with 12 bases between. In DNA, the CDR3 is TGCGCCAGCAGTCGCAGGGAGGGCACTGAAGCTTTCTTT. It is translated as CASSRREGTEAFF.

V is TRBV25-1 and J is TRBJ2-7; tentative D call: TRBD1 (5 bases). Germline V gene lookup returns CDR1 MGHDK and CDR2 SYGVNS. V was cut by 2 bases and J by 0 bases, with 14 bases left in between. There are 16 residues in the CDR3. In DNA, the CDR3 is TGTGCCAGCAGTGAAGCTCGACAGCGCAGCTCCTACGAGCAGTACTTC. Protein product: CASSEARQRSSYEQYF.

This clone was counted a few times. V gene TRBV9 combines with J gene TRBJ2-7, with a tentative D call TRBD1 (5 bases). V shed 3 bases and J shed 2 bases, with 12 bases lying between them. Germline V gene sequence: CDR1 SGDLS, CDR2 YYNGEE. CDR3 length: 14 residues. The CDR3 protein is CASSATGHPYEQYF. In DNA, the CDR3 is TGTGCCAGCAGCGCAACCGGACACCCCTACGAGCAGTACTTC.

The V call is TRBV7-9, the J call TRBJ2-3; D perhaps matches TRBD1 (6 bases). The V gene's germline CDR1 is SEHNR and CDR2 FQNEAQ (reference sequence). The CDR3 consists of 17 residues. The V gene lost 2 bases and the J gene lost 2 bases, with 17 bases spanning the gap. Here the CDR3 DNA reads TGTGCCAGCAGCTTACCCACAGGGAAAGGGGACACAGATACGCAGTATTTT. Translating it yields CASSLPTGKGDTDTQYF. Variable domain in full (rest from reference TRBV7-9 and TRBJ2-3): DTGVSQNPRHKITKRGQNVTFRCDPISEHNRLYWYRQTLGQGPEFLTYFQNEAQLEKSRLLSDRFSAERPKGSFSTLEIQRTEQGDSAMYLCASSLPTGKGDTDTQYFGPGTRLTVL.

A few counts support this clone. This rearrangement joins TRBV7-9 to TRBJ2-7; D call uncertain. The CDR3 extends over 11 amino acids. Germline V gene sequence: CDR1 SEHNR, CDR2 FQNEAQ (reference sequence). Trimming took 5 bases from V and 9 from J, leaving 11 bases between them. The CDR3 DNA follows: TGTGCCAGCAGCCCCTTGTCGGGGCAGTACTTC. It is translated as CASSPLSGQYF. Variable domain in full (rest from reference TRBV7-9 and TRBJ2-7): DTGVSQNPRHKITKRGQNVTFRCDPISEHNRLYWYRQTLGQGPEFLTYFQNEAQLEKSRLLSDRFSAERPKGSFSTLEIQRTEQGDSAMYLCASSPLSGQYFGPGTRLTVT.

This clone was recorded a few times. The chain carries TRBV18 and TRBJ2-7, with D maybe TRBD2 (5 bases). The CDR3 extends over 14 amino acids. Germline assignment: CDR1 KGHSH and CDR2 LQKENI. Deletions cut 2 bases from V and 2 bases from J, with 10 bases between. In nucleotides, the CDR3 is TGTGCCAGCTCACCAAGGCAGGAGGCCTACGAGCAGTACTTC. Its protein product is CASSPRQEAYEQYF. Full variable domain (remainder filled in from reference TRBV18 and TRBJ2-7): NAGVMQNPRHLVRRRGQEARLRCSPMKGHSHVYWYRQLPEEGLKFMVYLQKENIIDESGMPKERFSAEFPKEGPSILRIQQVVRGDSAAYFCASSPRQEAYEQYFGPGTRLTVT.

The chain combines TRBV5-4 with TRBJ2-2; 10 nucleotides agree with TRBD1. Germline V gene lookup returns CDR1 SGHNT and CDR2 YYREEE (reference sequence). V was pared by 4 bases and J by 7 bases, with 13 bases of the junction left unmatched. The CDR3 covers 17 residues. The chain's CDR3 is CASSPGTGDPLGGELFF. The DNA for the CDR3 is TGTGCCAGCAGCCCCGGGACAGGGGATCCCCTCGGCGGGGAGCTGTTTTTT. The full variable domain, its missing parts supplied by reference TRBV5-4 and TRBJ2-2, is ETGVTQSPTHLIKTRGQQVTLRCSSQSGHNTVSWYQQALGQGPQFIFQYYREEENGRGNFPPRFSGLQFPNYSSELNVNALELDDSALYLCASSPGTGDPLGGELFFGEGSRLTVL.

This rearrangement joins TRBV6-4 to TRBJ1-1; 10 positions match TRBD1. This CDR3 is 14 amino acids long. Unmatched junction bases numbered 6, after V lost 7 bases and J lost 4 bases. Germline V gives CDR1 MRHNA, CDR2 SNTAGT. Here the CDR3 reads CASKPRTGGTEAFF. In nucleotides, the CDR3 is TGTGCCAGCAAACCGAGGACAGGGGGCACTGAAGCTTTCTTT.

This clone was picked up one time. This chain joins TRBV9 and TRBJ2-3, with TRBD2 identical over 14 bases. From germline, CDR1 is SGDLS and CDR2 YYNGEE. The CDR3 has 17 amino acids. With 2 bases clipped from V and 0 bases from J, the junction kept 2 bases outside the gene matches. The CDR3 is CASSVGLAGASTDTQYF. The CDR3 region has the DNA TGTGCCAGCAGCGTGGGACTAGCGGGGGCGAGCACAGATACGCAGTATTTT. Filled out from reference TRBV9 and TRBJ2-3, the complete variable domain reads DSGVTQTPKHLITATGQRVTLRCSPRSGDLSVYWYQQSLDQGLQFLIQYYNGEERAKGNILERFSAQQFPDLHSELNLSSLELGDSALYFCASSVGLAGASTDTQYFGPGTRLTVL.

V usage is TRBV19 and J usage is TRBJ1-5, with D tentatively TRBD1 (6 bases). Trimming stripped 5 bases from V and 3 bases from J, with 11 bases between. CDR3 size: 14 residues. CDR1 LNHDA and CDR2 SQIVND come from the germline V gene (reference sequence). CDR3 protein: CASSVTGFNQPQHF. In DNA, the CDR3 is TGTGCCAGTAGTGTTACAGGGTTCAATCAGCCCCAGCATTTT.

The chain couples TRBV18 to TRBJ2-5; D is ambiguous. Deletions cut 2 bases from V and 1 base from J, with 11 bases between. Looked up from germline, CDR1 is KGHSH and CDR2 is LQKENI. CDR3 size: 15 residues. CDR3: CASSPAAIFQETQYF. CDR3 in DNA: TGTGCCAGCTCACCAGCGGCAATTTTCCAAGAGACCCAGTACTTC.

This chain joins TRBV29-1 and TRBJ2-7; TRBD1 matches 8 bases. CDR1 and CDR2 from the germline V gene are SQVTM and ANQGSEA. The junction had 5 bases not matched to a gene; V was cut back by 4 bases and J by 0 bases. The CDR3 covers 14 residues. The CDR3 DNA is TGCAGCGTTGGATGGCAGGGGGCCTCCTACGAGCAGTACTTC. Protein product: CSVGWQGASYEQYF.

The chain recombines TRBV7-9 with TRBJ2-7, with 7 bases identical to TRBD1. The CDR3 covers 15 residues. After removal of 4 bases from V and 2 bases from J, the junction contained 8 bases not matched to a gene. Germline V lookup: CDR1 SEHNR, CDR2 FQNEAQ (reference sequence). This CDR3 is CASSSKDRHPYEQYF. The CDR3 DNA is TGTGCCAGCAGCTCGAAGGACAGGCACCCCTACGAGCAGTACTTC.

The rearrangement joins TRBV5-1 to TRBJ2-7; 11 positions match TRBD2. The CDR3 spans 15 residues. V shed 4 bases, J shed 4 bases, and the junction held 7 bases outside the gene matches. Germline CDR1 is SGHRS and CDR2 is YFSETQ. CDR3 in amino acids: CASSPLAGGEYEQYF. Written as DNA, the CDR3 is TGCGCCAGCAGCCCCCTAGCGGGAGGCGAGTACGAGCAGTACTTC.

The V gene is TRBV4-3, the J gene TRBJ1-6; tentative D call: TRBD1 (5 bases). With 1 base removed from V and 8 bases from J, the gap between germline ends came to 6 bases. CDR1 is LGHNA and CDR2 is YSLEER in the germline V gene. The CDR3 spans 13 residues. The CDR3 loop is CASSQVRDSPLHF. DNA for the CDR3: TGCGCCAGCAGCCAAGTCAGGGATTCACCCCTCCACTTT.

The rearrangement uses TRBV28 and TRBJ1-2; D remains ambiguous. Germline assignment: CDR1 MDHEN and CDR2 SYDVKM. This CDR3 is 13 amino acids long. V was clipped by 5 bases and J by 2 bases, with 9 bases between them. The CDR3 sequence is CASSGDNNYGYTF. The CDR3 bases are TGTGCCAGCAGTGGAGATAACAACTATGGCTACACCTTC.

The chain uses TRBV29-1 and TRBJ2-5, with 7 bases identical to TRBD2. With 7 bases clipped from V and 7 bases from J, the junction kept 9 bases outside the gene matches. CDR3 length: 12 residues. Germline lookup yields CDR1 SQVTM and CDR2 ANQGSEA. The CDR3 DNA follows: TGCAGCGCCGGGGGGAACATGGGGACCCAGTACTTC. This sequence encodes CSAGGNMGTQYF.

This sequence joins TRBV9 and TRBJ2-3, with TRBD2 matching 10 bases. Germline V gene data show CDR1 as SGDLS and CDR2 as YYNGEE. CDR3 length: 16 amino acids. V shed 4 bases and J 4 bases; nucleotides not matched to a gene: 9. CDR3 protein: CASSPPGLAFADTQYF. The DNA of the CDR3 is TGTGCCAGCAGCCCTCCGGGACTAGCGTTCGCAGATACGCAGTATTTT.